This is a list of T cell receptor beta chains from one sample in a study of T cells in Graves' hyperthyroidism and ophthalmopathy. TCRdb re-analysed the multiplex PCR reads in MiXCR, keeping a single row per CDR3 protein. The table shows about 580,000 distinct CDR3 sequences, with 40% to 55% occurring only once. Sequencing was performed on peripheral blood or thyroid tissue (not recorded which). The source is a woman between 18 and 29 years old with Graves' hyperthyroidism. Both conserved end residues are part of each CDR3. D genes are given only for firm matches. Part of the rows lack a size; the others show once, few, many or a class for expanded clones.

cdr3_length clone_size d_call j_call v_call cdr3_aa cdr3_nt
13 many - TRBJ1-5 TRBV15 CATSDNRDQPQHF TGTGCCACCAGCGATAACAGGGATCAGCCCCAGCATTTT
16 many TRBD1 TRBJ2-7 TRBV9 CASSVAGGQDFDEQYF TGTGCCAGCAGCGTAGCTGGCGGACAGGACTTCGACGAGCAGTACTTC
16 few - TRBJ2-7 TRBV9 CASSRRDGGSAYEQYF TGTGCCAGCAGCCGTAGGGATGGGGGGTCGGCCTACGAGCAGTACTTC
14 many TRBD1 TRBJ1-4 TRBV19 CASRTGGTNEKLFF TGTGCCAGTCGGACAGGGGGCACTAATGAAAAACTGTTTTTT
15 - TRBD2 TRBJ2-1 TRBV7-8 CASSRGTSGRDEQFF TGTGCCAGCAGCCGAGGGACTAGCGGGAGGGATGAGCAGTTCTTC
15 few - TRBJ2-7 TRBV27 CASSLYPETRNEQYF TGTGCCAGCAGTTTATACCCAGAAACCCGAAACGAGCAGTACTTC
12 - - TRBJ2-7 TRBV2 CASSFAGSEQYF TGTGCCAGCAGCTTTGCGGGGTCTGAGCAGTACTTC
14 many - TRBJ2-5 TRBV10-1 CASSDTGSGETQYF TGCGCCAGCAGTGACACAGGCTCTGGCGAGACCCAGTACTTC
14 many - TRBJ1-6 TRBV15 CAITATAGNSPLHF TGTGCCATAACCGCGACGGCTGGCAATTCACCCCTCCACTTT
18 - - TRBJ1-3 TRBV4-1 CASSQKFWPAHTGNTIYF TGCGCCAGCAGCCAAAAATTTTGGCCGGCTCATACTGGAAACACCATATATTTT
13 - TRBD2 TRBJ2-3 TRBV2 CASIRDYSDTQYF TGTGCCAGCATCAGGGACTACTCGGATACGCAGTATTTT
13 many - TRBJ1-1 TRBV7-9 CASSFEGGTEAFF TGTGCCAGCAGCTTCGAGGGGGGAACTGAAGCTTTCTTT
16 - - TRBJ1-4 TRBV15 CATSRAPRGVNEKLFF TGTGCCACCAGCAGAGCCCCTCGGGGCGTCAATGAAAAACTGTTTTTT
16 - - TRBJ1-2 TRBV12-3/TRBV12-4 CASSLREAGPTYGYTF TGTGCCAGCAGTTTGCGGGAGGCAGGGCCGACCTATGGCTACACCTTC
17 - TRBD2 TRBJ2-1 TRBV2 CASSEVGSSGSDNEQFF TGTGCCAGCAGTGAAGTGGGGTCTAGCGGGAGTGACAATGAGCAGTTCTTC
14 - - TRBJ1-3 TRBV5-1 CASSLSQGGNTIYF TGCGCCAGCAGCTTGTCCCAGGGGGGAAACACCATATATTTT
13 - TRBD2 TRBJ2-1 TRBV13 CASSVGLVNEQFF TGTGCCAGCAGCGTAGGACTAGTCAATGAGCAGTTCTTC
14 - TRBD1 TRBJ2-2 TRBV7-2 CASSLIRTGWSRSF TGTGCCAGCAGCTTAATTAGGACAGGGTGGAGTAGAAGTTTT
15 - - TRBJ2-5 TRBV18 CASSPSQVLGETQYF TGTGCCAGCTCACCATCTCAAGTGCTAGGGGAGACCCAGTACTTC
15 - - TRBJ1-1 TRBV15 CATGRDRGAGTEAFF TGTGCCACCGGCAGAGATCGCGGGGCGGGGACTGAAGCTTTCTTT
17 - TRBD1 TRBJ1-2 TRBV6-2/TRBV6-3 CASSPQGAWDTNYGYTF TGTGCCAGCAGCCCACAGGGGGCCTGGGACACTAACTATGGCTACACCTTC
15 - TRBD1 TRBJ1-2 TRBV12-3/TRBV12-4 CVSSLGQGANYGYTF TGTGTCAGCAGTTTAGGACAGGGAGCTAACTATGGCTACACCTTC
14 many - TRBJ1-3 TRBV7-8 CASSLERGGNTIYF TGTGCCAGCAGCTTAGAGCGAGGCGGAAACACCATATATTTT
14 - TRBD2 TRBJ2-7 TRBV12-3/TRBV12-4 CASSWSSGSYEQYF TGTGCCAGCAGTTGGTCTAGCGGGAGCTACGAGCAGTACTTC
16 - - TRBJ1-2 TRBV7-9 CASSSGTATYNYGYTF TGTGCCAGCAGTTCCGGGACTGCCACCTATAACTATGGCTACACCTTC
14 many - TRBJ2-7 TRBV20-1 CSARATGRIYEQYF TGCAGTGCTAGGGCTACGGGACGGATCTACGAGCAGTACTTC
17 - TRBD2 TRBJ2-2 TRBV10-3 CAISETQREVATGELFF TGTGCCATCAGTGAAACCCAGCGGGAGGTCGCTACCGGGGAGCTGTTTTTT
14 - TRBD1 TRBJ1-1 TRBV19 CASSRGTENTEAFF TGTGCCAGTAGTAGGGGGACAGAGAACACTGAAGCTTTCTTT
15 - TRBD2 TRBJ2-7 TRBV27 CASSFIIAGVDEQYF TGTGCCAGCAGTTTCATAATAGCGGGAGTCGACGAGCAGTACTTC